Below are 4 T cell receptor beta chains sequenced from a single sample in a study of beta chain features in type 1 diabetes. Every isolated RNA sample was fully reverse transcribed, so sequencing captured expressed TCRB transcripts. Clones were read by immunoSEQ multiplex PCR, and TCRdb kept only the in-frame ones, dropping some. The profile shows 300,000 to 400,000 clones, approximately 8.2% of them singletons. The sequencing input was central memory CD4+ T cells from blood. Receptor source: a woman between 18 and 30 years old in good health.

There are a few counts of this clone. V gene TRBV9 combines with J gene TRBJ2-5; D possibly matches TRBD1 or TRBD2 (6 bases each). Looked up from germline, CDR1 is SGDLS and CDR2 is YYNGEE. There are 17 residues in the CDR3. Deletions cut 0 bases from V and 5 bases from J, with 20 bases between. The CDR3 protein is CASSVGPGGRGLETQYF. In nucleotides, the CDR3 is TGTGCCAGCAGCGTAGGCCCCGGGGGCAGGGGACTGGAGACCCAGTACTTC.

In this sample, this clone turned up many times. This rearrangement joins TRBV10-3 to TRBJ2-4; the D is unclear. The CDR3 is 13 residues long. V lost 8 bases to trimming and J lost 8 bases, with 16 bases between them. Germline values: CDR1 ENHRY, CDR2 SYGVKD. The CDR3 sequence is CAIGPGPQDIQYF. The CDR3 DNA follows: TGTGCCATCGGGCCGGGTCCCCAGGACATTCAGTACTTC.

The chain uses TRBV6-5 and TRBJ2-7, with 9 nucleotides matching TRBD2. Germline assignment: CDR1 MNHEY and CDR2 SVGAGI. Trimming removed 6 bases from V and 6 bases from J; junction bases left unmatched: 3. The CDR3 runs 12 residues. The CDR3 here is CASRLAGSEQYF. For the CDR3, the DNA is TGTGCCAGCAGACTAGCGGGCTCCGAGCAGTACTTC.

This clone was seen only a few times. The chain uses TRBV6-5 and TRBJ2-3; TRBD2 aligns across 7 bases. Germline V gene data show CDR1 as MNHEY and CDR2 as SVGAGI. V trimming: 5 bases; J trimming: 4 bases; junction bases outside the gene matches: 9. This CDR3 has 15 residues. CDR3 sequence: CASSASGVFADTQYF. Written as DNA, the CDR3 is TGTGCCAGCAGTGCGAGCGGGGTTTTTGCAGATACGCAGTATTTT.